The 4 T cell receptor beta chains below come from one sample, sequenced in a study of OX40 agonist ivuxolimab in advanced cancers. Generated by immunoSEQ multiplex PCR, the TCRdb table keeps only in-frame clones and is missing some. The table includes more than 70,000 clones, roughly 88% detected once. The sample was CD4+ or CD8+ T cells sorted from blood, taken in a trial of the OX40 agonist ivuxolimab. The receptors come from an adult with an advanced solid tumor such as melanoma, head and neck, liver or kidney cancer.

CDR3 nucleotides: TGCGCCAGCAGTGAGTTTGACAGGGGGAACACTGAAGCTTTCTTT. Translated, it gives CASSEFDRGNTEAFF. The rearrangement links TRBV10-2 to TRBJ1-1; 8 bases map to TRBD1. The CDR3 covers 15 residues. Germline CDR1 and CDR2: WSHSY and SAAADI. The junction had 2 bases not matched to a gene; V was cut back by 1 base and J by 1 base.

This sequence joins TRBV4-1 and TRBJ2-3, with 10 bases fitting TRBD2. Germline V CDR1 and CDR2: MGHRA, YSYEKL. The CDR3 loop spans 20 amino acids. Trimming cost V 2 bases and J 0 bases; bases outside gene matches: 14. CDR3 sequence (DNA): TGCGCCAGCAGCCAATCAATTCTAGCGGGAGATCGGGTTAGCACAGATACGCAGTATTTT. Its protein product is CASSQSILAGDRVSTDTQYF.

This clone was detected only a few times. The V gene is TRBV6-5, the J gene TRBJ1-1; D is unclear. CDR3 length: 11 residues. The V gene's germline CDR1 is MNHEY and CDR2 SVGAGI. V shed 7 bases and J shed 5 bases, with 8 bases lying between them. Here the CDR3 reads CASKRETEAFF. CDR3 DNA sequence: TGTGCCAGCAAGCGGGAAACTGAAGCTTTCTTT.

The rearrangement uses TRBV27 and TRBJ2-3; D is unclear. The ends were cut back, 3 bases at V and 5 bases at J, with 9 bases in the middle. Germline assignment: CDR1 MNHEY and CDR2 SMNVEV (reference sequence). This CDR3 comprises 13 residues. As DNA, the CDR3 is TGTGCCAGCAGTTTTGCGGCAGGAGATACGCAGTATTTT. Translated, it gives CASSFAAGDTQYF.